This entry features one TCR beta chain sequence. Its antigen is not known. A much bigger clone sits one base away, suggesting this may be a read error. The CDR3 runs to 13 residues. Germline-derived CDR1 and CDR2 are SQVTM and ANQGSEA. Using a constant-region primer together with ProtoScript II reverse transcriptase, TCR beta cDNA was made from around 500 ng of total RNA. Three nested multiplex PCR rounds, a slightly modified ARM-PCR method, built the TCR beta libraries. Each of the first two PCR rounds ran approximately 10 cycles with TRBV1-TRBV30 forward and C-beta reverse primers. TCRdb reprocessed the multiplex PCR reads via MiXCR and lists one record per CDR3 protein. This sample carries about 310,000 distinct CDR3 sequences, almost 60% of them seen once, and the ten largest clones take about 15%. RNA isolated from unsorted whole blood supplied the blood RNA, with germline DNA also extracted. This specimen comes from a study of tumor-infiltrating lymphocytes in primary liver carcinoma. On the study more broadly: Donors had hepatocellular carcinoma or combined HCC and intrahepatic cholangiocarcinoma.

General study results and limits: Tumor-adjacent and tumor-blood pairs shared a smaller degree of overlap than tumor region pairs.

The sample comprised peripheral blood. The V call is TRBV29-1, the J call TRBJ2-5; D might be TRBD1 or TRBD2, each matching 5 bases. This TCR came from a woman aged 25 to 39 with primary liver carcinoma and hepatitis B virus infection. In DNA, the CDR3 is TGCAGCGCTGAATTAGGGGCGGGCGAGACCCAGTACTTC. Its translation is CSAELGAGETQYF.